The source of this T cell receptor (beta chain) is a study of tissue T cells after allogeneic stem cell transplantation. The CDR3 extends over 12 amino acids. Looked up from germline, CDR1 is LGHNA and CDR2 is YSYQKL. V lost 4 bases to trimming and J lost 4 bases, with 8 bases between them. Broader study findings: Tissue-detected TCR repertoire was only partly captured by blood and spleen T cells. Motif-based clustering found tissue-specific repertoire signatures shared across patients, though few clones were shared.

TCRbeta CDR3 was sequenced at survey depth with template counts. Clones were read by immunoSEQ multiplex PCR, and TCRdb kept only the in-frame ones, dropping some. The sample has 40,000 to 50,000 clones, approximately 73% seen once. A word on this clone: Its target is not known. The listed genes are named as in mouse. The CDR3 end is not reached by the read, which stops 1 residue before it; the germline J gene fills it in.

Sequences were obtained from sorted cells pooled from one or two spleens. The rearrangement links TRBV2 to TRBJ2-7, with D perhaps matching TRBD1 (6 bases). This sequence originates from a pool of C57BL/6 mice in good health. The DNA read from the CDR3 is TGTGCCAGCAGCCGGACAGAATATGAACAGTAC. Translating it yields CASSRTEYEQY. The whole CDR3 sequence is CASSRTEYEQYF.